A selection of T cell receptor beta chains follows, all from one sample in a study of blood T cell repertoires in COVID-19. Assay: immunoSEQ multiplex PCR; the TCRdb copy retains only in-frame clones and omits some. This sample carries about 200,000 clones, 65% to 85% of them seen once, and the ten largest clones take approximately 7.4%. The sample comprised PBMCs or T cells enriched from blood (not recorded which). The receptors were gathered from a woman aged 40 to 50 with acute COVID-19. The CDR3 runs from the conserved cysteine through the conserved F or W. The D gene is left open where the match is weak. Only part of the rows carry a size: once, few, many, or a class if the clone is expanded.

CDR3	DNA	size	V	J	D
CASGIAGVGEQYF	TGTGCCAGCGGCATAGCGGGAGTAGGCGAGCAGTACTTC	few	TRBV6-5	TRBJ2-7	TRBD2
CASSFYGGGRVTPFLYNEQFF	TGTGCCAGCAGTTTCTATGGAGGGGGCAGGGTTACCCCTTTTCTTTACAATGAGCAGTTCTTC	NA	TRBV27	TRBJ2-1	NA
CASSLIGLEQFF	TGTGCCAGCAGTTTGATAGGACTTGAGCAGTTCTTC	NA	TRBV28	TRBJ2-1	NA
CASSHGTGVGEQYF	TGTGCCAGCAGCCACGGGACAGGGGTCGGCGAGCAGTACTTC	few	TRBV5-6	TRBJ2-7	TRBD1
CASSLFGGVSNEQFF	TGTGCCAGCAGCTTATTCGGGGGGGTTTCCAATGAGCAGTTCTTC	NA	TRBV13	TRBJ2-1	TRBD2
CASSQVRVTEAFF	TGTGCCAGCAGCCAAGTGAGGGTTACTGAAGCTTTCTTT	NA	TRBV3-1/TRBV3-2	TRBJ1-1	NA
CASSLASAYGYTF	TGTGCCAGCAGCTTAGCCAGCGCGTATGGCTACACCTTC	NA	TRBV7-9	TRBJ1-2	NA
CASSTDRNQPQHF	TGTGCCAGTAGTACTGACAGAAATCAGCCCCAGCATTTT	NA	TRBV19	TRBJ1-5	NA
CASSARGREGYEQYF	TGTGCCAGCAGCGCTCGAGGGCGGGAGGGATACGAGCAGTACTTC	once	TRBV7-2	TRBJ2-7	TRBD2
CASSLWSDRSNEKLFF	TGTGCCAGCAGTTTATGGTCGGACAGGAGCAATGAAAAACTGTTTTTT	few	TRBV28	TRBJ1-4	TRBD1
CASSFTGAHQPQHF	TGTGCCAGCAGCTTCACAGGGGCTCATCAGCCCCAGCATTTT	NA	TRBV7-2	TRBJ1-5	TRBD1
CASSSTGGDEQYF	TGTGCCAGCAGCTCGACAGGGGGCGACGAGCAGTACTTC	NA	TRBV7-3	TRBJ2-7	TRBD1
CASSLEGQGDNEQFF	TGCGCCAGCAGCTTGGAGGGACAGGGAGACAATGAGCAGTTCTTC	NA	TRBV5-1	TRBJ2-1	TRBD1
CASSLEGVGSGRELFF	TGCGCCAGCAGCTTAGAAGGGGTCGGTAGTGGCCGGGAGCTGTTTTTT	NA	TRBV5-1	TRBJ2-2	NA
CASSSQGGTEAFF	TGTGCCAGCAGCTCACAGGGGGGCACTGAAGCTTTCTTT	NA	TRBV7-2	TRBJ1-1	TRBD1
CASTLGGGKLFF	TGTGCCAGTACCTTGGGTGGCGGAAAACTGTTTTTT	once	TRBV19	TRBJ1-4	NA
CASSLEGDQRAFF	TGCGCCAGCAGCTTGGAGGGGGATCAGAGGGCTTTCTTT	NA	TRBV5-1	TRBJ1-1	NA
CASSQVSLLVGTQYF	TGTGCCAGCAGCCAAGTTTCCCTGCTCGTCGGGACCCAGTACTTC	NA	TRBV14	TRBJ2-5	NA
CASSQLAGQKDTEAFF	TGCGCCAGCAGCCAGCTTGCGGGACAGAAAGACACTGAAGCTTTCTTT	NA	TRBV4-1	TRBJ1-1	TRBD1
CASSEGQGVGYGYTF	TGTGCCAGCAGTGAAGGGCAGGGGGTTGGCTATGGCTACACCTTC	NA	TRBV6-1	TRBJ1-2	TRBD1
CASSLRDRGLEQYF	TGTGCCAGCAGCCTCCGGGACAGGGGGCTCGAGCAGTACTTC	NA	TRBV7-9	TRBJ2-7	TRBD1
CASSRLGQENTEAFF	TGCGCCAGCAGTAGATTGGGACAGGAGAACACTGAAGCTTTCTTT	NA	TRBV10-2	TRBJ1-1	TRBD1
CAWSVPGKRANEKLFF	TGTGCCTGGAGTGTACCTGGGAAGCGGGCTAATGAAAAACTGTTTTTT	NA	TRBV30	TRBJ1-4	NA
CASSRGQGINTEAFF	TGCGCCAGCAGCCGCGGACAGGGGATAAACACTGAAGCTTTCTTT	NA	TRBV5-1	TRBJ1-1	TRBD1
CASRSTDSYEQYF	TGTGCCAGCAGGTCGACAGACTCCTACGAGCAGTACTTC	few	TRBV7-9	TRBJ2-7	NA
CASSYSKNSPNYGYTF	TGTGCCAGCAGTTACTCGAAGAACAGCCCCAACTATGGCTACACCTTC	NA	TRBV6-5	TRBJ1-2	NA
CASSSPTGDSGNTIYF	TGTGCCAGCAGTTCTCCGACAGGCGACTCTGGAAACACCATATATTTT	NA	TRBV27	TRBJ1-3	NA
CASSIREVLNTEAFF	TGTGCCAGTAGTATTCGGGAAGTCTTGAACACTGAAGCTTTCTTT	NA	TRBV19	TRBJ1-1	NA
CASSSQGEGEKLFF	TGTGCCAGCAGCTCTCAAGGGGAGGGAGAAAAACTGTTTTTT	NA	TRBV5-5	TRBJ1-4	NA
CASRTGTNTGELFF	TGTGCCAGCAGGACGGGGACGAACACCGGGGAGCTGTTTTTT	NA	TRBV7-9	TRBJ2-2	NA
CASSAGLADRHEQYF	TGTGCCAGCAGCGCGGGACTAGCGGACCGCCACGAGCAGTACTTC	NA	TRBV9	TRBJ2-7	TRBD2
CASSLGPEGRREYSNQPQHF	TGTGCCAGCAGCTTAGGCCCCGAGGGTCGGCGGGAGTATAGCAATCAGCCCCAGCATTTT	NA	TRBV11-3	TRBJ1-5	NA
CASSLAGQKNTEAFF	TGCGCCAGCAGCTTGGCTGGACAGAAGAACACTGAAGCTTTCTTT	NA	TRBV5-1	TRBJ1-1	NA
CATSLGTANQPQHF	TGTGCCACCAGTTTGGGGACAGCAAATCAGCCCCAGCATTTT	many	TRBV24-1	TRBJ1-5	TRBD1
CASSPIGGDTEAFF	TGTGCCAGCAGCCCCATTGGGGGGGACACTGAAGCTTTCTTT	NA	TRBV7-2	TRBJ1-1	NA
CATSGQQGELNGYTF	TGTGCCACCAGCGGCCAACAGGGGGAACTGAATGGCTACACCTTC	NA	TRBV24-1	TRBJ1-2	TRBD1
CASSLLRNPNYGYTF	TGTGCCAGCAGCTTACTAAGAAATCCGAACTATGGCTACACCTTC	few	TRBV11-2	TRBJ1-2	NA
CASSLTGTSGNTIYF	TGTGCCAGCAGCTTGACAGGGACCTCTGGAAACACCATATATTTT	NA	TRBV11-3	TRBJ1-3	TRBD1
CASSPEIGGLVEQFF	TGTGCCAGCAGCCCTGAGATAGGGGGTCTGGTTGAGCAGTTCTTC	NA	TRBV7-3	TRBJ2-1	NA
CATSRDRDSQPQHF	TGTGCCACCAGCCGGGACAGGGATAGCCAGCCCCAGCATTTT	NA	TRBV24-1	TRBJ1-5	TRBD1